This T cell receptor beta chain was identified during a study of cytomegalovirus exposure and HLA in healthy donors. Study as a whole: Early on, a data release was issued that held roughly 86 million unique TCRs from HLA-typed donors. Findings and limits, study-wide: Most CMV-associated TCR beta chains were later found to appear HLA-restricted. Among TCR beta chains of equal frequency, HLA-associated ones were more clonally expanded in a later analysis.

Regarding this clone: The antigen remains unidentified.

The germline V gene encodes CDR1 SGHDN and CDR2 FVKESK. With V trimmed by 3 bases and J by 5 bases, 10 bases remained unmatched. This CDR3 is 16 amino acids long. The study ran its PCR with 60 Vbeta and 13 Jbeta primers. Clones were sequenced by immunoSEQ multiplex PCR, and TCRdb holds only the in-frame ones, with some missing. The data contain 200,000 to 250,000 clones, more than 60% of them singletons. The sequencing sample was made of PBMCs. The TCR originated in a woman in her twenties or thirties in good health and CMV-seronegative. This rearrangement joins TRBV14 to TRBJ2-5, with 9 bases aligning to TRBD2. CDR3 bases: TGTGCCAGCAGCCACCGGCCGGGACTAGCATGGGAGACCCAGTACTTC. It translates to CASSHRPGLAWETQYF.